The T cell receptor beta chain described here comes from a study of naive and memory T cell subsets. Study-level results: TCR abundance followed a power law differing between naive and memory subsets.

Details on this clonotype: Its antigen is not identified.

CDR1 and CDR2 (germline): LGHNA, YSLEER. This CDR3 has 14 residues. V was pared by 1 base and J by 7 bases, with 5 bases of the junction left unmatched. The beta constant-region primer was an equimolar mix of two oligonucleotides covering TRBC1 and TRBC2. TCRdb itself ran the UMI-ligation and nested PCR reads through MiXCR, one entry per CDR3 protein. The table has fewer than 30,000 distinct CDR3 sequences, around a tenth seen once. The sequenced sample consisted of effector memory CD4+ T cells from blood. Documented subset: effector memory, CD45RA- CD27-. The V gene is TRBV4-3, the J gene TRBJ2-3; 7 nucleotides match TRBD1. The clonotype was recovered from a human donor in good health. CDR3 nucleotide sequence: TGCGCCAGCAGCCAAGGGGACAGCCGATATACGCAGTATTTT. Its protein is CASSQGDSRYTQYF.